This passage covers 12 T cell receptor beta chains from one sample sequenced in a study of blood T cell repertoires in COVID-19. Sequencing used immunoSEQ multiplex PCR; TCRdb keeps in-frame clones, though not all of them. The sample includes about 160,000 clones, 85% of them seen just once. Sequenced: peripheral blood. These receptors were obtained from a woman in her forties or fifties with COVID-19, enrolled during active disease.

V gene TRBV4-2 combines with J gene TRBJ1-4, with D possibly being TRBD1 (6 bases). This CDR3 has 15 amino acids. Trimming removed 0 bases at V and 8 bases at J, with 13 bases between. Germline CDR1 and CDR2: LGHNA and YNFKEQ. CDR3 protein: CASSQEIQGGEKLFF. As DNA, the CDR3 is TGTGCCAGCAGCCAAGAGATACAGGGTGGGGAAAAACTGTTTTTT.

The CDR3 DNA reads as TGTGCCTGGAGTGTAGGTTGGGGACAGCTCCGGGAGACCCAGTACTTC. It is translated as CAWSVGWGQLRETQYF. The J gene is TRBJ2-5, the V gene TRBV30, with TRBD1 matching 7 bases. The CDR3 has 16 residues. Germline V CDR1 and CDR2: GTSNPN, SVGIG (reference sequence). V was pared by 0 bases and J by 5 bases, with 12 bases of the junction left unmatched.

This chain uses TRBV19 with TRBJ1-4, with 9 bases that match TRBD1. V lost 4 bases to trimming and J lost 6 bases; unmatched junction nucleotides: 3. This CDR3 is built from 14 residues. The germline gives CDR1 LNHDA, CDR2 SQIVND (reference sequence). In DNA form, the CDR3 reads TGTGCCAGTAGTACCACAGGGGGCGATGAAAAACTGTTTTTT. It yields the protein CASSTTGGDEKLFF.

This sequence joins TRBV6-1 and TRBJ2-3, with 13 nucleotides matching TRBD2. The CDR3 is 19 residues long. V dropped 0 bases and J dropped 7; count of bases not matched to a gene: 13. Germline V lookup: CDR1 MNHNS, CDR2 SASEGT. The CDR3 here is CASSEAELAGGPGGYTQYF. The DNA for the CDR3 is TGTGCCAGCAGTGAAGCGGAACTAGCGGGGGGGCCGGGGGGATATACGCAGTATTTT.

The chain joins TRBV30 to TRBJ1-1; the D gene is possibly TRBD1 (6 bases). With 2 bases removed from V and 0 bases from J, the gap between germline ends came to 28 bases. Germline V gene lookup returns CDR1 GTSNPN and CDR2 SVGIG (reference sequence). The CDR3 is 20 amino acids. The CDR3 here is CAWSIGSPTGKFSMNTEAFF. DNA for the CDR3: TGTGCCTGGAGTATTGGGTCCCCGACAGGAAAGTTTTCCATGAACACTGAAGCTTTCTTT.

The chain joins TRBV4-1 to TRBJ1-5; D is possibly TRBD1 (5 bases). The V end lost 0 bases, the J end lost 5 bases, and 17 bases lay between the germline ends. CDR1 MGHRA and CDR2 YSYEKL come from the germline V gene. The CDR3 length is 17 residues. The CDR3 loop reads CASSQEPGLGLYQPQHF. The CDR3 region has the DNA TGCGCCAGCAGCCAAGAACCGGGACTAGGGCTTTATCAGCCCCAGCATTTT.

This chain uses TRBV11-3 with TRBJ2-1; 12 bases line up with TRBD2. Per the germline V gene, CDR1 is SGHNT and CDR2 is YENEEA. With V trimmed by 3 bases and J by 4 bases, 4 bases remained unmatched. The CDR3 consists of 16 residues. In DNA, the CDR3 is TGTGCCAGCAGCTTCCGGACTAGCGGGGCATACAATGAGCAGTTCTTC. Translating it yields CASSFRTSGAYNEQFF.

The chain carries TRBV5-1 and TRBJ2-1, with 8 bases that match TRBD2. Trimming removed 0 bases from V and 12 bases from J; junction bases left unmatched: 5. This CDR3 is 13 amino acids long. CDR1 SGHRS and CDR2 YFSETQ come from the germline V gene. The CDR3 DNA reads TGCGCCAGCAGCTTGGGAAAGGCGGGGGGGCAGTTCTTC. Its translation is CASSLGKAGGQFF.

CDR3 in amino acids: CASSLGQGRFGGYTF. The DNA for the CDR3 is TGTGCCAGCAGCTTAGGGCAGGGGCGCTTCGGTGGCTACACCTTC. The V call is TRBV7-9, the J call TRBJ1-2; tentative D call: TRBD1 (6 bases). V lost 1 base, J lost 7 bases, and 16 bases lay in between. The CDR3 has 15 residues. Looked up from germline, CDR1 is SEHNR and CDR2 is FQNEAQ (reference sequence). The variable domain in full, completed from reference TRBV7-9 and TRBJ1-2, reads DTGVSQNPRHKITKRGQNVTFRCDPISEHNRLYWYRQTLGQGPEFLTYFQNEAQLEKSRLLSDRFSAERPKGSFSTLEIQRTEQGDSAMYLCASSLGQGRFGGYTFGSGTRLTVV.

The chain recombines TRBV30 with TRBJ1-6; 8 nucleotides line up with TRBD1. The trim removed 4 bases at V and 6 bases at J, leaving 5 bases unmatched. Germline loops: CDR1 GTSNPN, CDR2 SVGIG (reference sequence). This CDR3 region has 14 residues. The CDR3: CAWIDRGGNSPLHF. For the CDR3, the DNA is TGTGCCTGGATTGACAGGGGCGGTAATTCACCCCTCCACTTT.

The chain has TRBV3-1 (or the pseudogene TRBV3-2) and TRBJ1-5; 7 bases agree with TRBD1. The junction had 4 bases not matched to a gene; V was cut back by 3 bases and J by 8 bases. The germline V gene has CDR1 LGHDT and CDR2 YNNKEL (reference sequence). This CDR3 is built from 13 residues. The CDR3, as DNA: TGTGCCAGCAGCCAGACAGGGCCGGAGCCCCAGCATTTT. It yields the protein CASSQTGPEPQHF.

The V call is TRBV7-2, the J call TRBJ2-1; D not resolved. CDR3 length: 14 amino acids. The V end lost 8 bases, the J end lost 0 bases, and 11 bases lay between the germline ends. Germline CDR1 SGHTA, CDR2 FQGNSA. In DNA form, the CDR3 reads TGTGCCAGCTTCGACCCGGGCTCCTACAATGAGCAGTTCTTC. It is translated as CASFDPGSYNEQFF.